This T cell receptor (beta chain) was captured by sequencing in a study of blood T cell repertoires in COVID-19. Authors' data handling: Amplification from reference gene primers served as the basis for estimated nucleated cell counts. Clones were sequenced by immunoSEQ multiplex PCR, and TCRdb holds only the in-frame ones, with some missing. V and J calls and clone size come straight from that table; D and trimming were deduced from the DNA. Of some 350,000 clones listed, around 87% are singletons. Germline V CDR1 and CDR2: SGHTA, FQGNSA. The CDR3 loop spans 13 amino acids. The V and J ends lost 5 bases and 7 bases respectively, with 14 bases between them. Seattle patient enrollment occurred during active infection, with longitudinal follow-up thereafter.

Input material: peripheral blood. The chain uses TRBV7-2 and TRBJ1-2; D perhaps matches TRBD1 (5 bases). This TCR was recovered from a woman in her 50s with COVID-19, enrolled during active disease. CDR3 in DNA: TGTGCCAGCAGCCCCACAGGTCAGGCTGGCTACACCTTC. Protein product: CASSPTGQAGYTF.